One T cell receptor (beta chain) is described in this entry. The data are from a study of shared clonotypes between healthy human individuals. The authors sequenced unsorted PBMC DNA on ten immunoSEQ deep assay plates. Clones were sequenced by immunoSEQ multiplex PCR, and TCRdb holds only the in-frame ones, with some missing. The sample has about 560,000 clones, around 81% seen once; the top ten hold approximately 12%. The CDR3 is 14 residues long. Germline assignment: CDR1 SQVTM and CDR2 ANQGSEA. Trimming at V came to 5 bases and at J to 4 bases, leaving 3 bases not matched to a gene. This chain connects TRBV29-1 to TRBJ2-1; the match to TRBD2 covers 12 bases. The clonotype comes from a woman aged 40 to 55 in good health. Some clones in this sample may be carry-over from other donors' samples. The sequencing sample was made of PBMCs. CDR3: CSVLGLAGYNEQFF. The CDR3 region has the DNA TGCAGCGTTCTCGGACTAGCGGGGTACAATGAGCAGTTCTTC.